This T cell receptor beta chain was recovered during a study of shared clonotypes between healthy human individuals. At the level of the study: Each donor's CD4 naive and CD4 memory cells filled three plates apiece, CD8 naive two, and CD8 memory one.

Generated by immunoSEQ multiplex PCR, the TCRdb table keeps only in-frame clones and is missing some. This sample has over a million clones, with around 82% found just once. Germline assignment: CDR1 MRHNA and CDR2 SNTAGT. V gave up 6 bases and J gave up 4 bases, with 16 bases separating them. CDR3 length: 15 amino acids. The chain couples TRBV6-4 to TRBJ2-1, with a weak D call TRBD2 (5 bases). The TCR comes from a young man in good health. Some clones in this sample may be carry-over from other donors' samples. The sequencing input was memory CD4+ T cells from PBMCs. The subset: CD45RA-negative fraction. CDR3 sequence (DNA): TGTGCCAGCAGACGGGATCCAGTCGTTTACAATGAGCAGTTCTTC. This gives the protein CASRRDPVVYNEQFF.